A selection of T cell receptor beta chains follows, all from one sample in a study of technical replicates of blood from a handful of donors. Produced via immunoSEQ multiplex PCR; TCRdb's table is partial and in-frame only. This sample has about 75,000 clones, with around 97% found just once. The material sequenced was T cells isolated from PBMCs. The receptors stem from a human donor in good health. Each CDR3 is given with its conserved first and last residue. Fields, in order: V gene, D gene, J gene, clone size, CDR3 DNA, CDR3 protein. The D gene is left open where the match is weak. A clone size is listed for some rows: how often the clone was seen (once, few, many), or a class if it is expanded.

TRBV5-1,TRBD2,TRBJ2-1,-,TGCGCCAGCAGCCTTATGACTAGCGAGAATGAGCAGTTCTTC,CASSLMTSENEQFF
TRBV6-5,-,TRBJ2-2,-,TGTGCCAGCAGTTACTCGGTCGAGGGAATCGGGGAGCTGTTTTTT,CASSYSVEGIGELFF
TRBV7-9,TRBD1,TRBJ1-5,-,TGTGCCAGCAGCTTAGCGGGACAGGGTCATCAGCCCCAGCATTTT,CASSLAGQGHQPQHF
TRBV1,-,TRBJ1-1,-,TGCACCAGCACCGGGACAAATCCCACTGAAGCTTTCTTT,CTSTGTNPTEAFF
TRBV7-9,TRBD2,TRBJ2-1,-,TGTGCCAGCAGCTTCCCTAGGGGAAGTAGCGGGCTTGAGCAGTTCTTC,CASSFPRGSSGLEQFF
TRBV7-9,-,TRBJ1-2,-,TGTGCCAGCAGCTCCGACAGTAATGGCTACACCTTC,CASSSDSNGYTF
TRBV5-8,-,TRBJ2-7,-,TGTGCCAGCAGCGACTATAGTTCCTACGAGCAGTACTTC,CASSDYSSYEQYF
TRBV6-5,-,TRBJ2-3,-,TGTGCCAGCAGTTATCCGCGGGCTGGAGATACGCAGTATTTT,CASSYPRAGDTQYF
TRBV6-1,-,TRBJ2-2,-,TGTGCCAGCGGGAGCACCGGGGAGCTGTTTTTT,CASGSTGELFF
TRBV11-2,-,TRBJ2-2,-,TGTGCCAGCAGCTTAATTCAGGGGCGATTTGCCGGGGAGCTGTTTTTT,CASSLIQGRFAGELFF
TRBV9,-,TRBJ1-1,few,TGTGCCAGCAGCCTGGGTGGCGGCACTGAAGCTTTCTTT,CASSLGGGTEAFF
TRBV9,TRBD2,TRBJ2-1,-,TGTGCCAGCAGCCTAGGGGCGGGAGGATCCTACAATGAGCAGTTCTTC,CASSLGAGGSYNEQFF
TRBV25-1,TRBD2,TRBJ2-1,-,TGTGCCAGCAGTGCTTTCACTAGCGGGAGTTTCAATGAGCAGTTCTTC,CASSAFTSGSFNEQFF
TRBV5-6,-,TRBJ1-5,-,TGTGCCAGCAGCGGCAGGGGTTTCAATCAGCCCCAGCATTTT,CASSGRGFNQPQHF
TRBV9,-,TRBJ2-7,-,TGTGCCAGCAGCGTAGGGGGGGTATCCTACGAGCAGTACTTC,CASSVGGVSYEQYF
TRBV7-3,TRBD2,TRBJ2-1,-,TGTGCCAGCAGCTACAGCGGGAATACAAATGAGCAGTTCTTC,CASSYSGNTNEQFF
TRBV7-9,-,TRBJ1-1,-,TGTGCCAGCAGCTTAGCGGGGGGGAACACTGAAGCTTTCTTT,CASSLAGGNTEAFF
TRBV6-1,TRBD1,TRBJ2-1,-,TGTGCCAGCAGTGTTGGGACAGGGGGCAATGAGCAGTTCTTC,CASSVGTGGNEQFF
TRBV19,-,TRBJ1-2,-,TGTGCCAGTAATCCCCGGAGCACTACTAACTATGGCTACACCTTC,CASNPRSTTNYGYTF
TRBV6-6,TRBD1,TRBJ1-5,-,TGTGCCAGCAGGCCCACAGGGGGCCTCAATCAGCCCCAGCATTTT,CASRPTGGLNQPQHF
TRBV27,TRBD2,TRBJ2-3,-,TGTGCCAGCAGTTCACCTAGCGGGAGGGCCTCAGATACGCAGTATTTT,CASSSPSGRASDTQYF
TRBV19,TRBD2,TRBJ2-2,-,TGTGCCAGTAAACGAGCGGGAGGGCCCGGGGAGCTGTTTTTT,CASKRAGGPGELFF
TRBV7-7,-,TRBJ2-5,-,TGTGCCAGCAGCTTAAGCCCCGTGGGGGCGGCCCAAGAGACCCAGTACTTC,CASSLSPVGAAQETQYF
TRBV2,-,TRBJ2-7,-,TGTGCCAGTGAACCGGACAGATCCTACGAGCAGTACTTC,CASEPDRSYEQYF
TRBV6-1,TRBD2,TRBJ2-7,-,TGTGCCAGCAGTCTAGCGGAGACCGCCTACGAGCAGTACTTC,CASSLAETAYEQYF